Each of the 27 T cell receptor beta chains below was sequenced from the same sample in a study of Ad26.COV2.S vaccination and SARS-CoV-2 variants. The treatment is: around 19 received Ad26.COV2.S at low or high dose, single or two shots; several received placebo; per-sample allocation not given. The samples were gathered on day 63 after the first injection of vaccine or placebo. Generated by immunoSEQ multiplex PCR, the TCRdb table keeps only in-frame clones and is missing some. The data hold approximately 400,000 clones, with approximately 83% observed a single time. The sequencing used peripheral blood, collected in a trial of Ad26.COV2.S vaccine versus placebo. These receptors all stem from a person aged 18 to 65 who received the Ad26.COV2.S COVID-19 vaccine or a placebo.

This chain connects TRBV18 to TRBJ1-1; 8 bases are shared with TRBD1. This CDR3 has 14 residues. CDR1 is KGHSH and CDR2 is LQKENI in the germline V gene. Trimming removed 6 bases from V and 1 base from J; junction bases left unmatched: 4. The CDR3 nucleotides read TGTGCCAGCTCTACGACAGGGGCGAACACTGAAGCTTTCTTT. Translating gives CASSTTGANTEAFF.

The rearrangement joins TRBV2 to TRBJ1-5; a possible D gene is TRBD1 (6 bases). This CDR3 is 16 amino acids long. Looked up from germline, CDR1 is SNHLY and CDR2 is FYNNEI. V was trimmed by 6 bases and J by 2 bases, leaving 17 bases between them. The CDR3 spells CASRKGGEGRNQPQHF. As DNA, the CDR3 is TGTGCCAGCAGGAAGGGGGGGGAAGGTCGCAATCAGCCCCAGCATTTT. The full variable domain, with the rest looked up from reference TRBV2 and TRBJ1-5, is EPEVTQTPSHQVTQMGQEVILRCVPISNHLYFYWYRQILGQKVEFLVSFYNNEISEKSEIFDDQFSVERPDGSNFTLKIRSTKLEDSAMYFCASRKGGEGRNQPQHFGDGTRLSIL.

This clone was detected only a few times. The chain has TRBV28 and TRBJ1-3; D perhaps matches TRBD1 (5 bases). Trimming cost V 6 bases and J 7 bases, with 16 bases left between them. CDR3 length equals 14 residues. Germline V lookup: CDR1 MDHEN, CDR2 SYDVKM. The CDR3 DNA is TGTGCCAGCAGGAGCCAAGGGGCCAGGAACACCATATATTTT. Amino acids: CASRSQGARNTIYF.

The chain recombines TRBV30 with TRBJ2-2; D possibly uses TRBD1 or TRBD2 (6 bases each). The germline V gene encodes CDR1 GTSNPN and CDR2 SVGIG (reference sequence). Deletions cut 3 bases from V and 1 base from J, with 15 bases between. The CDR3 consists of 16 residues. The CDR3 loop is CAWSQRGRMNTGELFF. The CDR3 DNA reads as TGTGCCTGGAGCCAACGGGGGCGGATGAACACCGGGGAGCTGTTTTTT.

This clone was seen a single time. The rearrangement uses TRBV12-3 or TRBV12-4 and TRBJ2-5; the D gene is possibly TRBD1 (5 bases). The CDR3 runs to 11 residues. Trimming took 7 bases from V and 5 from J, leaving 8 bases between them. The CDR3 loop is CASTSGETQYF. The CDR3 region has the DNA TGTGCCAGCACCTCAGGGGAGACCCAGTACTTC.

This chain joins TRBV5-5 and TRBJ1-5; 8 bases agree with TRBD1. The CDR3 has 17 residues. From germline, CDR1 is SGHKS and CDR2 YYEKEE (reference sequence). V dropped 4 bases and J dropped 5; count of bases not matched to a gene: 14. The CDR3 DNA reads as TGTGCCAGCAGCGCGACCCCCGACAGGGGCAGGGATCAGCCCCAGCATTTT. Its translation: CASSATPDRGRDQPQHF.

This clone was observed a single time. This rearrangement joins TRBV6-5 to TRBJ1-5; 9 nucleotides agree with TRBD1. Germline lookup yields CDR1 MNHEY and CDR2 SVGAGI. This CDR3 contains 15 residues. With 6 bases clipped from V and 1 base from J, the junction kept 4 bases outside the gene matches. The CDR3 spells CASRTDRGSNQPQHF. CDR3 in DNA: TGTGCCAGCAGAACGGACAGGGGAAGCAATCAGCCCCAGCATTTT.

The V and J genes are TRBV6-6 and TRBJ1-6; no firm D call. V lost 0 bases and J lost 7, with 10 bases in between. This CDR3 has 15 residues. Germline V gene data show CDR1 as MNHNY and CDR2 as SVGAGI (reference sequence). The CDR3 region is CASSYSLTGNSPLHF. CDR3 nucleotide sequence: TGTGCCAGCAGTTACTCGTTGACGGGAAATTCACCCCTCCACTTT.

J is TRBJ2-3 and V is TRBV30; no clear D. The germline V and J ends were trimmed by 0 bases and 5 bases, with 9 bases remaining between them. Per germline, CDR1 GTSNPN and CDR2 SVGIG (reference sequence). This CDR3 is 13 amino acids long. The CDR3 reads CAWSVLGRDTQYF. For the CDR3, the DNA is TGTGCCTGGAGTGTACTTGGGCGAGATACGCAGTATTTT.

The chain links TRBV7-6 to TRBJ2-5, with TRBD2 as a possible D gene (5 bases). The CDR3 is made up of 15 amino acids. Trimming stripped 1 base from V and 1 base from J, with 10 bases between. Germline assignment: CDR1 SGHVS and CDR2 FNYEAQ. In DNA form, the CDR3 reads TGTGCCAGCAGCTTAGGGGCGGACTTCCAAGAGACCCAGTACTTC. Translating gives CASSLGADFQETQYF.

The V and J genes are TRBV25-1 and TRBJ2-5; D uncertain. From germline, CDR1 is MGHDK and CDR2 SYGVNS. Trimming left V 4 bases short and J 2 bases short, with 17 bases between. The length of the CDR3 is 16 residues. CDR3 bases: TGTGCCAGCAGTGTAAGTCTCTGGGCAGGACAAGAGACCCAGTACTTC. The encoded protein is CASSVSLWAGQETQYF.

V and J are TRBV2 and TRBJ2-3; TRBD2 is a possible D gene (5 bases). Looked up from germline, CDR1 is SNHLY and CDR2 is FYNNEI. This CDR3 region has 13 residues. V lost 3 bases and J 5 bases, leaving 9 bases between the germline ends. The DNA for the CDR3 is TGTGCCAGCAGTGATACTACTAGAGATACGCAGTATTTT. As protein: CASSDTTRDTQYF.

V usage is TRBV19 and J usage is TRBJ2-1; tentatively, D is TRBD1 or TRBD2 (7 bases each). Germline assignment: CDR1 LNHDA and CDR2 SQIVND (reference sequence). This CDR3 contains 17 residues. V gave up 5 bases and J gave up 7 bases, with 24 bases separating them. The CDR3 DNA is TGTGCCAGTAGTCGTCTACCCCCAAGACAGGGAGGGAATGAGCAGTTCTTC. It codes for CASSRLPPRQGGNEQFF.

This chain uses TRBV19 with TRBJ2-7; D possibly corresponds to TRBD2 (6 bases). Germline-derived CDR1 and CDR2 are LNHDA and SQIVND (reference sequence). Trimming cost V 5 bases and J 2 bases, with 16 bases left between them. This CDR3 is 15 amino acids long. Written as DNA, the CDR3 is TGTGCCAGTAGTCCTAGCGATCCGGACGCCTACGAGCAGTACTTC. Amino acid sequence: CASSPSDPDAYEQYF.

The chain uses TRBV6-5 and TRBJ2-2; D is uncertain. Trimming cost V 2 bases and J 4 bases, with 8 bases left between them. This CDR3 is 14 amino acids long. Germline assignment: CDR1 MNHEY and CDR2 SVGAGI. The CDR3 sequence: CASSYGQATGELFF. CDR3 in DNA: TGTGCCAGCAGTTACGGGCAGGCCACCGGGGAGCTGTTTTTT.

The chain carries TRBV27 and TRBJ2-1, with TRBD2 identical over 11 bases. The V and J ends lost 7 bases and 10 bases, in that order; junction bases with no gene match: 9. Germline V gene sequence: CDR1 MNHEY, CDR2 SMNVEV (reference sequence). This CDR3 has 14 amino acids. For the CDR3, the DNA is TGTGCCAGCACCGACACTAGCGGGAGAGAGGAGCAGTTCTTC. It translates to CASTDTSGREEQFF.

This chain connects TRBV19 to TRBJ1-1, with a tentative D call TRBD1 (6 bases). V dropped 4 bases and J dropped 7 bases, with 19 bases sitting between them. The germline CDR1 and CDR2 sequences are LNHDA and SQIVND (reference sequence). The CDR3 covers 15 residues. This CDR3 is CASSSSGTGKGEAFF. The CDR3 region has the DNA TGTGCCAGTAGTAGTTCCGGAACAGGGAAGGGTGAAGCTTTCTTT.

The rearrangement links TRBV29-1 to TRBJ1-5, with 8 bases identical to TRBD1. V shed 1 base, J shed 1 base, and the junction held 9 bases outside the gene matches. CDR1 and CDR2 (germline): SQVTM, ANQGSEA. The CDR3 consists of 17 residues. Here the CDR3 reads CSVEVTETGESNQPQHF. The CDR3 bases are TGCAGCGTTGAAGTCACGGAGACAGGGGAAAGCAATCAGCCCCAGCATTTT.

The V call is TRBV7-2, the J call TRBJ2-6; tentatively, D is TRBD1 (5 bases). The V gene lost 4 bases and the J gene lost 4 bases, with 11 bases spanning the gap. The CDR3 runs 15 residues. Germline CDR1 is SGHTA and CDR2 is FQGNSA. The CDR3 loop is CASSSRQPGANVLTF. CDR3 DNA sequence: TGTGCCAGCAGCTCCAGACAGCCCGGGGCCAACGTCCTGACTTTC.

The chain combines TRBV7-8 with TRBJ2-7; tentatively, D is TRBD1 (6 bases). The length of the CDR3 is 16 residues. Germline V gene data show CDR1 as SGHVS and CDR2 as FQNEAQ. V lost 4 bases and J lost 0, with 16 bases in between. The CDR3 sequence is CASSSPTGLFSYEQYF. CDR3 coding DNA: TGTGCCAGCAGCTCCCCGACAGGTCTGTTCTCCTACGAGCAGTACTTC.

The chain links TRBV10-1 to TRBJ2-1; weak D call: TRBD1 (6 bases). V lost 11 bases and J 2 bases, leaving 25 bases between the germline ends. The V gene's germline CDR1 is WNHNN and CDR2 SYGVQD (reference sequence). There are 17 residues in the CDR3. CDR3 loop: CAPASRGLDHPYNEQFF. The CDR3 DNA follows: TGCGCCCCCGCGTCGAGGGGGTTGGACCACCCCTACAATGAGCAGTTCTTC.

The chain's CDR3 is CASSRLQGHYGYTF. CDR3 coding DNA: TGTGCCAGCAGCCGCTTACAGGGGCACTATGGCTACACCTTC. The chain employs TRBV3-1 (or the pseudogene TRBV3-2) and TRBJ1-2, with 7 bases identical to TRBD1. The CDR3 runs to 14 residues. Per germline, CDR1 LGHDT and CDR2 YNNKEL (reference sequence). V dropped 4 bases and J dropped 3; count of bases not matched to a gene: 5.

The chain carries TRBV18 and TRBJ1-2, with D uncertain. Germline CDR1 is KGHSH and CDR2 is LQKENI. The CDR3 sequence is 13 residues long. The ends were cut back, 3 bases at V and 3 bases at J, with 8 bases in the middle. Written as DNA, the CDR3 is TGTGCCAGCTCACCCTCGCAGGACTATGGCTACACCTTC. This encodes CASSPSQDYGYTF.

This clone showed up just a few times. This chain joins TRBV7-9 and TRBJ1-1; TRBD1 might be the D (5 bases). This CDR3 region has 14 residues. Germline V CDR1 and CDR2: SEHNR, FQNEAQ (reference sequence). The V and J ends lost 4 bases and 2 bases respectively, with 11 bases between them. CDR3 region: CASSSPDRNTEAFF. The CDR3 DNA is TGTGCCAGCAGCTCACCCGACAGAAACACTGAAGCTTTCTTT.

This chain links TRBV7-6 with TRBJ2-7, with 7 positions matching TRBD2. V lost 5 bases to trimming and J lost 2 bases; unmatched junction nucleotides: 18. This CDR3 contains 18 residues. CDR1 is SGHVS, CDR2 FNYEAQ, per germline. The CDR3 DNA reads TGTGCCAGCAGCCCTAGAACGACGACTAGCTCATCCCCCTACGAGCAGTACTTC. This translates into CASSPRTTTSSSPYEQYF.

The rearrangement links TRBV6-5 to TRBJ1-1, with a tentative D call TRBD1 (6 bases). The length of the CDR3 is 14 residues. CDR1 is MNHEY, CDR2 SVGAGI, per germline. V was cut by 0 bases and J by 8 bases, with 13 bases left in between. The CDR3 sequence is CASSYSGDTAEAFF. CDR3 sequence (DNA): TGTGCCAGCAGTTACTCAGGGGACACAGCAGAAGCTTTCTTT.

The chain uses TRBV5-1 and TRBJ1-4; maybe TRBD1 (5 bases). CDR1 is SGHRS and CDR2 is YFSETQ in the germline V gene. The CDR3 is made up of 15 amino acids. Trimming shortened V by 5 bases and J by 0 bases, and 11 bases separated the two germline ends. CDR3 sequence: CASRRQPATNEKLFF. CDR3 DNA sequence: TGCGCCAGCAGGCGACAGCCAGCAACTAATGAAAAACTGTTTTTT.